This TCR beta chain originates from a study of tumor-infiltrating lymphocytes in primary liver carcinoma. On the study more broadly: Enrolled patients were male and female, aged 30 to 69 years. Study results and caveats: Among the pair types, tumor region pairs showed more overlap than tumor-adjacent and tumor-blood pairs.

The germline gives CDR1 SGHAT, CDR2 FQNNGV. This CDR3 comprises 16 residues. Starting material of about 480 ng total RNA yielded TCR beta cDNA via a constant-region primer. Amplification in three nested multiplex PCR rounds with slightly modified ARM-PCR gave rise to TCR beta libraries. Rounds one and two of PCR, each of about 10 cycles, were primed with TRBV1-TRBV30 forward primers and a C-beta reverse primer. TCRdb reprocessed the multiplex PCR reads with MiXCR, giving one entry per CDR3 protein. The sample includes 330,000 or so distinct CDR3 sequences, around 60% seen only once; the top ten take about 6.5%. It was unsorted whole blood that yielded blood RNA, and germline DNA was also extracted. Points on this clonotype: Its antigen is as yet unknown. One end of the junction varies from germline; a read error may be responsible.

The sequencing sample was made of peripheral blood. The receptor's source is a man in his forties with primary liver carcinoma and hepatitis B virus infection. The chain joins TRBV11-2 to TRBJ2-1; 10 positions agree with TRBD2. CDR3 in DNA: TGTGCCAGTAGCACAAAGACTAGCGGGTCCTACAATAAGCAGTTCTTC. It encodes CASSTKTSGSYNKQFF.